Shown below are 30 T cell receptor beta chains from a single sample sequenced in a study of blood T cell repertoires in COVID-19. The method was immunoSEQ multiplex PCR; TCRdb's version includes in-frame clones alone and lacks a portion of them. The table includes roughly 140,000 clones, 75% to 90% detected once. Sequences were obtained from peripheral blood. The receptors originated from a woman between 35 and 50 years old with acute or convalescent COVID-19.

This chain's CDR3 is CASSLGSGNTGELFF. CDR3 DNA: TGTGCCAGCAGCTTAGGGAGTGGGAACACCGGGGAGCTGTTTTTT. The chain carries TRBV7-3 and TRBJ2-2, with D perhaps matching TRBD2 (5 bases). CDR3 length: 15 amino acids. V shed 2 bases and J shed 1 base, with 8 bases lying between them. Germline-derived CDR1 and CDR2 are SGHTA and FQGTGA. The entire variable domain, with the rest obtained from reference TRBV7-3 and TRBJ2-2, is as follows: GAGVSQTPSNKVTEKGKYVELRCDPISGHTALYWYRQSLGQGPEFLIYFQGTGAADDSGLPNDRFFAVRPEGSVSTLKIQRTERGDSAVYLCASSLGSGNTGELFFGEGSRLTVL.

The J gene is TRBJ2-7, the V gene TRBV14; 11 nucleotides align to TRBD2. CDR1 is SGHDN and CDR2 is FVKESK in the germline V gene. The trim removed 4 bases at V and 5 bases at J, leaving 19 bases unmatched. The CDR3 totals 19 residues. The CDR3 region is CASSPFRGSGGAFPHEQYF. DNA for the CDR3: TGTGCCAGCAGCCCTTTTCGGGGTAGCGGGGGGGCTTTTCCCCACGAGCAGTACTTC.

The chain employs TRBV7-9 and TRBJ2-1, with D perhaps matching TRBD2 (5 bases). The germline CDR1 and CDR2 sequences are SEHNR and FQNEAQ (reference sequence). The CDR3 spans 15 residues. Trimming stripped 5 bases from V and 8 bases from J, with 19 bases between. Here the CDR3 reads CASSPPHTDFYEQFF. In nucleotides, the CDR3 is TGTGCCAGCAGCCCGCCACACACGGACTTTTATGAGCAGTTCTTC.

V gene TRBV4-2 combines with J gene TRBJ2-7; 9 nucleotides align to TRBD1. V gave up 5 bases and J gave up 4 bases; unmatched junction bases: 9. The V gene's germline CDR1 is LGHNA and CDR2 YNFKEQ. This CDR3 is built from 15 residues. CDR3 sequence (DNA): TGTGCCAGCAGCTCTGCAGGGACAGGGATATACGAGCAGTACTTC. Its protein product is CASSSAGTGIYEQYF.

For the CDR3, the DNA is TGTGCCAGAAGCGGGAGCACAGATACGCAGTATTTT. Protein: CARSGSTDTQYF. The chain carries TRBV19 and TRBJ2-3; tentatively, D is TRBD2 (6 bases). The CDR3 length is 12 residues. V was trimmed by 9 bases and J by 0 bases, leaving 7 bases between them. Germline V gene sequence: CDR1 LNHDA, CDR2 SQIVND (reference sequence).

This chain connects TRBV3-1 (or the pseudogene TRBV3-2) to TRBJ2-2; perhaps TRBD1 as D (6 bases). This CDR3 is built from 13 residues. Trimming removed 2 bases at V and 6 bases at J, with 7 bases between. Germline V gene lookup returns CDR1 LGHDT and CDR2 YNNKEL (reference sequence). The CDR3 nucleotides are TGTGCCAGCAGCCAAACAGGGCCCGGGGAGCTGTTTTTT. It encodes CASSQTGPGELFF.

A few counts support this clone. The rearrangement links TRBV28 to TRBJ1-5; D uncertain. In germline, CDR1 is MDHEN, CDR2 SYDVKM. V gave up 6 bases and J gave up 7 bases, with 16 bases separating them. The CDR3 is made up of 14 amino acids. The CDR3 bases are TGTGCCAGCAGAGAAAACAAAGTCGCCCAGCCCCAGCATTTT. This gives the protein CASRENKVAQPQHF.

In DNA form, the CDR3 reads TGTGCCAGCAGCTCCAGACAGGGAGCCAATTCACCCCTCCACTTT. This translates into CASSSRQGANSPLHF. The chain recombines TRBV3-1 (or the pseudogene TRBV3-2) with TRBJ1-6; 7 bases agree with TRBD1. J lost 7 bases, V lost 5 bases, and 8 bases had no gene match. The CDR3 is 15 residues long. Per the germline V gene, CDR1 is LGHDT and CDR2 is YNNKEL (reference sequence).

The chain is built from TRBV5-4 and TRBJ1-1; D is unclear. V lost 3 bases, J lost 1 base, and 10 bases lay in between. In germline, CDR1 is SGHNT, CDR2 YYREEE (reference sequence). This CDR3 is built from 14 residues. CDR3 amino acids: CASSSDPGNTEAFF. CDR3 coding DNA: TGTGCCAGCAGCTCGGATCCGGGGAACACTGAAGCTTTCTTT.

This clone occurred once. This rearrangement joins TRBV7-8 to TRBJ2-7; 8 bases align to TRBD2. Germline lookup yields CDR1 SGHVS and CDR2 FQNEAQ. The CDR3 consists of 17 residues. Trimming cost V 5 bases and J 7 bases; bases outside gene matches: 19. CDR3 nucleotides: TGTGCCAGCAGCAAACCGGGCGACGGGGGGGGCGTGTTGGAGCAGTACTTC. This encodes CASSKPGDGGGVLEQYF.

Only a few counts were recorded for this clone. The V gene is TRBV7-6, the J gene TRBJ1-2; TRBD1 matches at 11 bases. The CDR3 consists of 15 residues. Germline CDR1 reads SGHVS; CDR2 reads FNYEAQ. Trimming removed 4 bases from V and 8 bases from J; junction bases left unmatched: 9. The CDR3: CASSSGTGGSGGYTF. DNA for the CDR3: TGTGCCAGCAGCTCCGGGACAGGGGGATCCGGGGGCTACACCTTC.

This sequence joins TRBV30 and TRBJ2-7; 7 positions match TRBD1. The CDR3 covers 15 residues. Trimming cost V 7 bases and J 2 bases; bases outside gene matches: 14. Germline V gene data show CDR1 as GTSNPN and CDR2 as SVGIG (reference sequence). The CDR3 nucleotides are TGTGCCTCCGCCGCCCGACAGGGTTTTACCTACGAGCAGTACTTC. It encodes CASAARQGFTYEQYF. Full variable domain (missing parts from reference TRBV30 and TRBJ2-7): SQTIHQWPATLVQPVGSPLSLECTVEGTSNPNLYWYRQAAGRGLQLLFYSVGIGQISSEVPQNLSASRPQDRQFILSSKKLLLSDSGFYLCASAARQGFTYEQYFGPGTRLTVT.

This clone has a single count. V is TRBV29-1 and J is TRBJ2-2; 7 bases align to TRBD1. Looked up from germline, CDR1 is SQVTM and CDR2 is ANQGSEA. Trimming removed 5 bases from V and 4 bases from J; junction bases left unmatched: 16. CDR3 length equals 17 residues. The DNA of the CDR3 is TGCAGCGTTCGGACAGGTCAAGGTACTACTTTCACCGGGGAGCTGTTTTTT. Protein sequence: CSVRTGQGTTFTGELFF.

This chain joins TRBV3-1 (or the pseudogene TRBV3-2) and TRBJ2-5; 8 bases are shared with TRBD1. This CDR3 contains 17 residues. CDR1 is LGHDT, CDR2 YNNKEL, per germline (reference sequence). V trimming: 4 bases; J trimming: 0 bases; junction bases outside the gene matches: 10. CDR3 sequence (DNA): TGTGCCAGCAGCCCTATGAAGGGACAGGTGGACCAAGAGACCCAGTACTTC. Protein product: CASSPMKGQVDQETQYF.

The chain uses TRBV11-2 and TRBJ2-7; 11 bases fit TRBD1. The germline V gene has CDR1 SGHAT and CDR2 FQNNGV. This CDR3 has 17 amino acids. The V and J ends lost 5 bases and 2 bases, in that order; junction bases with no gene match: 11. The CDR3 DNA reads TGTGCCAGCAGCATCTCGGCCGGACAGGGGGCGGCCTACGAGCAGTACTTC. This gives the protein CASSISAGQGAAYEQYF. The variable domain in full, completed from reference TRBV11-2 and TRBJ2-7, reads EAGVAQSPRYKIIEKRQSVAFWCNPISGHATLYWYQQILGQGPKLLIQFQNNGVVDDSQLPKDRFSAERLKGVDSTLKIQPAKLEDSAVYLCASSISAGQGAAYEQYFGPGTRLTVT.

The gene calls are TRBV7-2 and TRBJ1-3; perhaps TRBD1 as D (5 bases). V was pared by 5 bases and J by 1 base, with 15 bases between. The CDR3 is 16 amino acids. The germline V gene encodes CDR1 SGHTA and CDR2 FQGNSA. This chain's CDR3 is CASSESQGYSGNTIYF. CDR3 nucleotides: TGTGCCAGCAGCGAAAGTCAGGGTTATTCTGGAAACACCATATATTTT.

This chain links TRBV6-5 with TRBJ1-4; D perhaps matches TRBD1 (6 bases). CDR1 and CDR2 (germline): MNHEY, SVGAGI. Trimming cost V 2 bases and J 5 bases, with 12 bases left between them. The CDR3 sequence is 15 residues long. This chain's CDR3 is CASSYTAGTNEKLFF. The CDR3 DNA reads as TGTGCCAGCAGTTACACGGCAGGGACAAATGAAAAACTGTTTTTT.

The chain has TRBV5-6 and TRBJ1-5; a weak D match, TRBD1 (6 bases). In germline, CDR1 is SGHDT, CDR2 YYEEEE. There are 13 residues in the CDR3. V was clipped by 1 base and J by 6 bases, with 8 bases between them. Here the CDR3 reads CASSLRGSQPQHF. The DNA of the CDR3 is TGTGCCAGCAGCTTGAGGGGGTCTCAGCCCCAGCATTTT.

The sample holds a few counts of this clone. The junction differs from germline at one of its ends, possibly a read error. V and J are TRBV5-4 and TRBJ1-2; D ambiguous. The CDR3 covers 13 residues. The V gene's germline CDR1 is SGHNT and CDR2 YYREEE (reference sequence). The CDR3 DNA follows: TGTGCCAGCAGCTTACGGGTCCCATATGCCTACACCTTC. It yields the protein CASSLRVPYAYTF.

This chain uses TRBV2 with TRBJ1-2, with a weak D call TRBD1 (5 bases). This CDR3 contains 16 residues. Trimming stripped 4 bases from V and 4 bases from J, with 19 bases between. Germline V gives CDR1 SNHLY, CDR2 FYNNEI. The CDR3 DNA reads TGTGCCAGCAGTGGTCCACGGGATGGGGGGTTCTATGGCTACACCTTC. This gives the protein CASSGPRDGGFYGYTF.

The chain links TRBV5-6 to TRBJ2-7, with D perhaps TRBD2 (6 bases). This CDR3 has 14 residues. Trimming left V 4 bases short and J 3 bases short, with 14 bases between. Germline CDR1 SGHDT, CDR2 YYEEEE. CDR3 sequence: CASSTRDFLYEQYF. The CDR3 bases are TGTGCCAGCAGCACGCGGGACTTCCTCTACGAGCAGTACTTC.

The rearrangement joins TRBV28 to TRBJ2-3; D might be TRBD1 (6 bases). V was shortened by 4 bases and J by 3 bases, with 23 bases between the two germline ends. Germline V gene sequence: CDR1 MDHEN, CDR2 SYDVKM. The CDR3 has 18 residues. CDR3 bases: TGTGCCAGCAGTTCTCGGTTTAGGGCAGGGGAATGGACAGATACGCAGTATTTT. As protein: CASSSRFRAGEWTDTQYF.

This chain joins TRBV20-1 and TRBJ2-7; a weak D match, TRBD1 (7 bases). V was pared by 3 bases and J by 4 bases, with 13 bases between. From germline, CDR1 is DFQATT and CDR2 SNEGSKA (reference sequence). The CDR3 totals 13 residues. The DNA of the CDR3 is TGCAGTGCTAGTGATCCAGGGGGGTACGAGCAGTACTTC. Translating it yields CSASDPGGYEQYF.

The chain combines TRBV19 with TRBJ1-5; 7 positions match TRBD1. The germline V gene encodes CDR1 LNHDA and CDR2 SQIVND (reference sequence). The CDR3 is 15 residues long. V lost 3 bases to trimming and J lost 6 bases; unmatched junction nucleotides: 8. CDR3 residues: CASSIGDSEFQPQHF. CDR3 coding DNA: TGTGCCAGTAGTATCGGGGACAGCGAGTTTCAGCCCCAGCATTTT.

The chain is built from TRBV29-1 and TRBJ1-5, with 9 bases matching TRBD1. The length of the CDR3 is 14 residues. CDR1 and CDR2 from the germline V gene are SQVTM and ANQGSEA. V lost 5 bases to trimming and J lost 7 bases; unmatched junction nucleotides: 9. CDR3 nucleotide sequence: TGCAGCGTTACAACCGGGACAGGGTCGCAGCCCCAGCATTTT. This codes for CSVTTGTGSQPQHF. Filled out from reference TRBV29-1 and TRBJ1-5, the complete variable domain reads SAVISQKPSRDICQRGTSLTIQCQVDSQVTMMFWYRQQPGQSLTLIATANQGSEATYESGFVIDKFPISRPNLTFSTLTVSNMSPEDSSIYLCSVTTGTGSQPQHFGDGTRLSIL.

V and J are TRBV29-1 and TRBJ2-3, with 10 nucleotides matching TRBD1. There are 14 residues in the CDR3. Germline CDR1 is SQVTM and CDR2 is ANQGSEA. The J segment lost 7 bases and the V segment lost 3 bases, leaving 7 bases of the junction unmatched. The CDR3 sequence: CSVDGRDRGYTQYF. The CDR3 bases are TGCAGCGTTGACGGGCGGGACAGGGGCTATACGCAGTATTTT.

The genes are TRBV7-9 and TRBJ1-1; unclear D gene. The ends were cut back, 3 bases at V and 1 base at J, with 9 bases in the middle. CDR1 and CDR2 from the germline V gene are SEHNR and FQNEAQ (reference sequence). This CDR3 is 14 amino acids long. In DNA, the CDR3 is TGTGCCAGCAGCTTGAGCTCCCGGAACACTGAAGCTTTCTTT. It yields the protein CASSLSSRNTEAFF.

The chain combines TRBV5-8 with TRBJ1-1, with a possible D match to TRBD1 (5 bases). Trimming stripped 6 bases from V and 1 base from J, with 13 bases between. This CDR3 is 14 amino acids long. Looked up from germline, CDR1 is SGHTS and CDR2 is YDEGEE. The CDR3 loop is CASNPWGGNTEAFF. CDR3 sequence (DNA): TGTGCCAGCAACCCCTGGGGGGGGAACACTGAAGCTTTCTTT.

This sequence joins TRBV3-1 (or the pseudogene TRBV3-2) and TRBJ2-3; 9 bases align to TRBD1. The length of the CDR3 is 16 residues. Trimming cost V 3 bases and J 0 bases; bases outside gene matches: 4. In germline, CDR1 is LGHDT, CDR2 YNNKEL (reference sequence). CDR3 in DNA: TGTGCCAGCAGCCAGAGGACAGGGGCTAGCACAGATACGCAGTATTTT. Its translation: CASSQRTGASTDTQYF.

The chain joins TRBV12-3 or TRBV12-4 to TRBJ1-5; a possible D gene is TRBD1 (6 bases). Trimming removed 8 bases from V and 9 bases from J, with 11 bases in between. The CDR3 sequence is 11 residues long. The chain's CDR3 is CASQGKGPQHF. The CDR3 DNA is TGTGCCAGCCAGGGGAAGGGGCCCCAGCATTTT.